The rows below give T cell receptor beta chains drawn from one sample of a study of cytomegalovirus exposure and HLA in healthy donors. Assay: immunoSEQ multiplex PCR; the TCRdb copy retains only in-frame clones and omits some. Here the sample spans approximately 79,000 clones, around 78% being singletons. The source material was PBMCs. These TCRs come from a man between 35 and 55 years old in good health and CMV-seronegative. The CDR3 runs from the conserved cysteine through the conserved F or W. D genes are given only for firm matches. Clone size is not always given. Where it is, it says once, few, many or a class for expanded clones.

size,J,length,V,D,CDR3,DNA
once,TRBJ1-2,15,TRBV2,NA,CASSEGGGLFYGYTF,TGTGCCAGCAGTGAGGGGGGGGGCCTGTTCTATGGCTACACCTTC
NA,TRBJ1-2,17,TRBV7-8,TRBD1,CASSSPRTGGFVYGYTF,TGTGCCAGCAGCTCGCCAAGGACAGGGGGCTTCGTTTATGGCTACACCTTC
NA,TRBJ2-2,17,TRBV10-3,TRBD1,CAISAGKGAPNTGELFF,TGTGCCATCAGTGCGGGGAAGGGGGCGCCCAACACCGGGGAGCTGTTTTTT
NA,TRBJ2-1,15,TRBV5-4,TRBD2,CASSLAASGYNEQFF,TGTGCCAGCAGCTTGGCGGCTAGCGGTTACAATGAGCAGTTCTTC
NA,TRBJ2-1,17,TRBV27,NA,CASSLSAGEFTYNEQFF,TGTGCCAGCAGTTTATCGGCAGGGGAGTTTACCTACAATGAGCAGTTCTTC
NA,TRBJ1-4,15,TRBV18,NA,CASSPTVTTNEKLFF,TGTGCCAGCTCACCAACAGTGACAACTAATGAAAAACTGTTTTTT
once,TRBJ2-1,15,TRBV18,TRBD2,CASSPPSGATNEQFF,TGTGCCAGCTCACCACCGAGCGGGGCGACCAATGAGCAGTTCTTC
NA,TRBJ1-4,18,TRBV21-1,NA,CASSKSLIGAAANEKLFF,TGTGCCAGCAGCAAATCGCTTATTGGGGCTGCGGCTAATGAAAAACTGTTTTTT
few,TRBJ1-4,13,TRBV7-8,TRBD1,CASSFTGQEKLFF,TGTGCCAGCAGCTTTACGGGACAGGAAAAACTGTTTTTT
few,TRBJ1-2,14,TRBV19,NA,CASSPGLEFYGYTF,TGTGCCAGTAGCCCGGGACTGGAATTCTATGGCTACACCTTC
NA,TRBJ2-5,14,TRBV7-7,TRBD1,CASSLGQGPETQYF,TGTGCTAGCAGCTTAGGACAGGGGCCAGAGACCCAGTACTTC
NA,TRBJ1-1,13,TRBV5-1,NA,CASSPQGYTEAFF,TGCGCCAGCAGCCCCCAGGGGTACACTGAAGCTTTCTTT
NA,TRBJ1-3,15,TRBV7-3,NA,CASSLQGRLGNTIYF,TGTGCCAGCAGCTTACAGGGAAGGCTTGGAAACACCATATATTTT
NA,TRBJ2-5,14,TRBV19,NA,CASSMAGSGETQYF,TGTGCCAGTAGTATGGCCGGGAGTGGCGAGACCCAGTACTTC
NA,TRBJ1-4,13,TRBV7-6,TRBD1,CASSFSGTGELFF,TGTGCCAGCAGTTTCTCCGGGACAGGCGAACTGTTTTTT
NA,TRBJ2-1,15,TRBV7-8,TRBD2,CASSRGRANYNEQFF,TGTGCCAGCAGCCGCGGGAGGGCAAACTACAATGAGCAGTTCTTC
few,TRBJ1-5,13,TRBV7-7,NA,CASSLEHGQPQHF,TGTGCTAGCAGCTTAGAGCATGGTCAGCCCCAGCATTTT
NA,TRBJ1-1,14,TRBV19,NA,CASKTGQRNTEAFF,TGTGCCAGTAAAACAGGGCAAAGGAACACTGAAGCTTTCTTT
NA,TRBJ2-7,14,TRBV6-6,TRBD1,CASSYLGQGSEQYF,TGTGCCAGCAGTTACTTGGGACAGGGAAGCGAGCAGTACTTC
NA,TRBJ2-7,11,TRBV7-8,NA,CASSLNRGQYF,TGTGCCAGCAGCTTAAATAGGGGGCAGTACTTC
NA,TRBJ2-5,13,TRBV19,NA,CASSPGARETQYF,TGTGCCAGTAGTCCAGGGGCGCGGGAGACCCAGTACTTC
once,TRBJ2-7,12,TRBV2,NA,CASSKGGDKKYF,TGTGCCAGCAGCAAAGGGGGGGACAAGAAGTACTTC
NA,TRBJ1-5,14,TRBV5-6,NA,CASSLPGRDQPQHF,TGTGCCAGCAGCCTTCCCGGGAGGGATCAGCCCCAGCATTTT
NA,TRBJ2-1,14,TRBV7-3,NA,CASSPQGSYNEQFF,TGTGCCAGCAGTCCTCAGGGCTCCTACAATGAGCAGTTCTTC
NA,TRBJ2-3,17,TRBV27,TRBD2,CASSVIGLAGGGYTQYF,TGTGCCAGCAGTGTCATTGGACTAGCGGGAGGGGGATATACGCAGTATTTT
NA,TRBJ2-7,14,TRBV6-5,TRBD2,CASRKPGLVYEQYF,TGTGCCAGCAGAAAACCGGGACTAGTGTACGAGCAGTACTTC
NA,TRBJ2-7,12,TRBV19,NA,CASSLSRGEQYF,TGTGCCAGTAGTCTTTCGCGGGGCGAGCAGTACTTC